What follows describes a single T cell receptor (beta chain). The ends lost 5 bases at V and 4 bases at J; junction bases unmatched: 7. Germline CDR1 reads KGHSH; CDR2 reads LQKENI. The CDR3 extends over 14 amino acids. The data were obtained in a study of blood T cell repertoires in COVID-19. Looking at the study overall: Some COVID-19 samples were acute and others convalescent; all came from the United States, Italy and Spain. The analysed material was cDNA or gDNA that came from T cells, B-cell-depleted T cells, or PBMCs.

In the original processing: Amplification of reference gene primers provided the estimated nucleated cell counts. Using immunoSEQ multiplex PCR, the repertoire was profiled, and TCRdb retains in-frame clones only, with some absent. The DNA gave D and trimming, while V, J and clone size come from that table. The data hold 150,000 to 200,000 clones, with roughly nine tenths observed a single time. The source of this sequence is a human donor in a cohort sampled during active COVID-19. The sequencing sample was made of peripheral blood. V usage is TRBV18 and J usage is TRBJ2-5, with 7 bases fitting TRBD1. Written as DNA, the CDR3 is TGTGCCAGCTCAGGGACAGCCGGTGGAGAGACCCAGTACTTC. This encodes CASSGTAGGETQYF. Variable domain in full (rest from reference TRBV18 and TRBJ2-5): NAGVMQNPRHLVRRRGQEARLRCSPMKGHSHVYWYRQLPEEGLKFMVYLQKENIIDESGMPKERFSAEFPKEGPSILRIQQVVRGDSAAYFCASSGTAGGETQYFGPGTRLLVL.